The rows below give T cell receptor beta chains drawn from one sample of a study of PD-L1 blockade in urothelial cancer. TCRdb's table, derived via immunoSEQ multiplex PCR, lists solely in-frame clones and lacks some. Of about 76,000 clones in the sample, roughly 90% were seen once. The sequencing here drew on PBMCs, taken around atezolizumab (anti-PD-L1) treatment. These receptors were obtained from a woman of 80 years or more with urothelial cancer. The CDR3 runs from the conserved cysteine through the conserved F or W. The D gene is left open where the match is weak. Clone size is given for some rows only: seen once, a few or many times, or a class if the clone is expanded.

J gene,clone size,D gene,V gene,CDR3 protein,CDR3 DNA
TRBJ2-1,.,.,TRBV18,CASSPSVPASGEQFF,TGTGCCAGCTCACCTTCCGTACCGGCAAGCGGTGAGCAGTTCTTC
TRBJ1-1,.,.,TRBV6-1,CASSAEWGVGTEAFF,TGTGCCAGCAGTGCCGAATGGGGGGTGGGGACTGAAGCTTTCTTT
TRBJ2-7,.,.,TRBV6-1,CASRGRANEQYF,TGTGCCAGCAGGGGCAGGGCGAACGAGCAGTACTTC
TRBJ1-1,.,.,TRBV28,CASSPDSIRAFF,TGTGCCAGCAGTCCCGACAGTATTAGGGCTTTCTTT
TRBJ2-7,few,.,TRBV27,CASSLYAGRSPYEQYF,TGTGCCAGCAGTTTGTACGCGGGACGATCGCCCTACGAGCAGTACTTC
TRBJ2-1,.,TRBD2,TRBV6-4,CASRMLGGLAGDEQFF,TGTGCCAGCCGAATGCTAGGGGGACTAGCGGGAGATGAGCAGTTCTTC
TRBJ1-5,once,TRBD1,TRBV27,CASRPRTGNSNQPQHF,TGTGCCAGCAGGCCCCGGACAGGTAATAGCAATCAGCCCCAGCATTTT
TRBJ2-2,.,TRBD2,TRBV28,CASTSGVAGDTGELFF,TGTGCCAGCACCTCGGGGGTAGCGGGAGACACCGGGGAGCTGTTTTTT
TRBJ2-2,once,.,TRBV27,CASSLFRGGTGELFF,TGTGCCAGCAGTTTATTTCGAGGGGGCACCGGGGAGCTGTTTTTT
TRBJ2-1,.,.,TRBV2,CASSGSLGGYEQFF,TGTGCCAGCTCAGGATCCCTCGGGGGATATGAGCAGTTCTTC
TRBJ1-1,.,.,TRBV28,CATPLNANTEAFF,TGTGCCACCCCCCTAAATGCGAACACTGAAGCTTTCTTT
TRBJ2-3,.,.,TRBV5-1,CASSLEGDRTDTQYF,TGCGCCAGCAGCTTGGAAGGAGATCGCACAGATACGCAGTATTTT
TRBJ2-1,.,TRBD2,TRBV28,CASSVTGTSVYNEQFF,TGTGCCAGCAGTGTCACCGGGACTAGCGTTTACAATGAGCAGTTCTTC
TRBJ2-2,.,TRBD2,TRBV7-2,CASSSAGAIIGELFF,TGTGCCAGCAGCTCTGCGGGAGCCATCATCGGGGAGCTGTTTTTT
TRBJ1-1,.,TRBD1,TRBV28,CASSLSDRVGAFF,TGTGCCAGCAGTCTATCAGACAGGGTAGGAGCTTTCTTT
TRBJ1-3,.,TRBD1,TRBV9,CASSASPGQDSGNTIYF,TGTGCCAGCAGCGCCTCCCCGGGACAGGACTCTGGAAACACCATATATTTT
TRBJ2-1,few,.,TRBV7-2,CASSPYNEQFF,TGTGCCAGCAGCCCGTACAATGAGCAGTTCTTC
TRBJ1-1,.,.,TRBV18,CASSPSKGGTEAFF,TGTGCCAGCTCACCGAGCAAGGGGGGGACTGAAGCTTTCTTT
TRBJ1-3,.,.,TRBV7-8,CASSLVGLNSGNTIYF,TGTGCCAGCAGCTTAGTTGGGCTCAACTCTGGAAACACCATATATTTT
TRBJ1-1,once,.,TRBV11-2,CASSPRTIGDTEAFF,TGTGCCAGCAGCCCCCGAACAATAGGGGACACTGAAGCTTTCTTT
TRBJ1-3,.,.,TRBV18,CASQQGTGNTIYF,TGTGCCAGCCAACAGGGTACTGGAAACACCATATATTTT
TRBJ1-5,.,.,TRBV7-9,CASSPGGGNQPQHF,TGTGCCAGCAGTCCCGGCGGCGGAAATCAGCCCCAGCATTTT
TRBJ1-1,.,.,TRBV18,CASSRASGDEAFF,TGTGCCAGCTCACGTGCGTCAGGGGATGAAGCTTTCTTT
TRBJ1-1,.,.,TRBV19,CASRGGVRVNTEAFF,TGTGCCAGTAGGGGGGGGGTGCGGGTGAACACTGAAGCTTTCTTT
TRBJ2-1,.,.,TRBV9,CASSSQGGAYNEQFF,TGTGCCAGCAGCTCTCAAGGCGGAGCCTACAATGAGCAGTTCTTC
TRBJ2-2,.,.,TRBV9,CASSVASAGELFF,TGTGCCAGCAGCGTAGCTAGTGCCGGGGAGCTGTTTTTT
TRBJ2-5,.,.,TRBV9,CASTKPDGEETQYF,TGTGCCAGCACCAAACCGGATGGGGAGGAGACCCAGTACTTC
TRBJ1-4,.,.,TRBV6-1,CASSSTGGANEKLFF,TGTGCCAGCAGTAGTACCGGGGGAGCTAATGAAAAACTGTTTTTT